This is a list of T cell receptor beta chains from one sample in a study of cytomegalovirus exposure and HLA in healthy donors. The data were produced by immunoSEQ multiplex PCR, yet TCRdb's version contains in-frame clones alone and is incomplete. The table lists 85,000 to 100,000 clones, about nine tenths of them singletons. The sample taken for sequencing was PBMCs. The receptors come from a man younger than 45 in good health and CMV-seropositive. The CDR3 runs from the conserved cysteine through the conserved F or W. The D gene is left open where the match is weak.

j_call v_call d_call cdr3_aa
TRBJ1-5 TRBV6-5 - CASRLREYSNQPQHF
TRBJ1-5 TRBV9 - CASSVGSRNQPQHF
TRBJ2-3 TRBV5-1 TRBD2 CASSLGVEAGGTDTQYF
TRBJ2-3 TRBV18 - CASSPPRMGPYITDTQYF
TRBJ2-7 TRBV6-1 TRBD2 CASSPTSGYEQYF
TRBJ1-1 TRBV7-9 - CASSRSNTEAFF
TRBJ1-1 TRBV28 - CASRRRGGTEAFF
TRBJ2-1 TRBV6-1 - CASSPYSGSNEQFF
TRBJ2-3 TRBV30 TRBD2 CAWSALAGGDTQYF
TRBJ1-5 TRBV19 TRBD1 CASSTTGTANQPQHF
TRBJ1-4 TRBV10-3 - CAISESREKLFF
TRBJ1-5 TRBV6-1 - CASSERGPSNQPQHF
TRBJ1-4 TRBV27 - CASSLSVGAGATNEKLFF
TRBJ2-1 TRBV7-6 TRBD2 CASSSQGLAGFNEQFF
TRBJ1-1 TRBV5-6 - CASSKTGMNTEAFF
TRBJ1-1 TRBV7-2 - CASSYVGVNTEAFF
TRBJ1-1 TRBV19 - CASNPGQGATEAFF
TRBJ2-3 TRBV5-1 - CASSLWGATDTQYF
TRBJ2-1 TRBV27 TRBD2 CASSLGSSGTPNEQFF
TRBJ2-1 TRBV7-9 TRBD2 CASSPRLADYNEQFF
TRBJ2-7 TRBV25-1 TRBD1 CASRGDGDRPYEQYF
TRBJ1-2 TRBV4-2 TRBD1 CASSQEGTGANYGYTF
TRBJ1-3 TRBV9 TRBD1 CASSVLPLDRYSGNTIYF
TRBJ1-1 TRBV5-6 TRBD1 CASSSTGQGLSNTEAFF
TRBJ2-7 TRBV27 TRBD2 CASSSLLAGGPGSYEQYF
TRBJ1-1 TRBV6-1 - CASSGAIWAGTEAFF
TRBJ2-7 TRBV5-1 - CASSLATDSYEQYF
TRBJ2-6 TRBV28 TRBD1 CASSPFGTGGSGANVLTF
TRBJ2-4 TRBV2 TRBD1 CASSDWDLTGDKNIQYF
TRBJ2-1 TRBV27 - CASNPGGQGTSGRNEQFF
TRBJ2-2 TRBV5-1 - CASSFETRASGELFF
TRBJ1-1 TRBV5-4 TRBD1 CASSLRGLGTEAFF
TRBJ1-5 TRBV11-3 - CASSFVGAGVNQPQHF
TRBJ1-4 TRBV6-5 - CASSYRGGHDEKLFF
TRBJ2-7 TRBV5-1 TRBD1 CASSQTGTYEQYF
TRBJ2-5 TRBV27 TRBD1 CASSLGQGRGETQYF
TRBJ1-2 TRBV30 TRBD1 CAWSGMDRDYGYTF
TRBJ2-1 TRBV10-3 - CAISERGNNEQFF
TRBJ2-7 TRBV5-4 - CASSLGAANTYEQYF
TRBJ1-5 TRBV5-6 TRBD1 CASSIRDRGMDQPQHF
TRBJ2-3 TRBV6-5 - CASSYTYTDTQYF
TRBJ2-5 TRBV27 TRBD2 CASSLQASGGWEETQYF
TRBJ2-1 TRBV7-7 TRBD2 CASSLVAGATYNEQFF
TRBJ1-1 TRBV29-1 - CSAPGGSGEAFF
TRBJ2-3 TRBV4-2 TRBD1 CASSQDRGQGLDTQYF
TRBJ1-1 TRBV6-6 - CASSYPVTGMNTEAFF
TRBJ2-1 TRBV6-5 TRBD2 CASSYSQGLAGSEQFF
TRBJ2-5 TRBV7-7 - CASSFSFDQETQYF
TRBJ1-5 TRBV18 - CASSRSSLSDQPQHF
TRBJ2-3 TRBV5-1 TRBD2 CASSLGTSGSTDTQYF
TRBJ1-3 TRBV5-1 - CASRYNSGNTIYF